The following is a T cell receptor (beta chain) sequence with its context. No cognate antigen has been identified for it. Base quality data are lacking; no much larger clone is found one base away. The source of the sample is a study of spatial heterogeneity in lung cancer (dated by TCRdb to about 2019). Regarding the complete study: Samples were obtained from 72 patients with early-stage, untreated non-small cell lung cancer from the lung TRACERx cohort. Follow-up PBMC samples were sequenced whenever available, with a median time to follow-up of around 24 months after resection. More beta-chain than alpha-chain transcripts were consistently detected, likely reflecting higher beta-chain transcript abundance. In the raw uncorrected reads, each unique combination of TCR and UMI appeared more than ten times on average. TCR alpha and beta repertoires were quantitatively compared across multiple tumor regions, matched nontumor lung and blood in non-small cell lung cancer. TCR repertoire features were related to nonsynonymous mutation counts determined by whole-exome sequencing of tumor tissue. At surgery, both alpha and beta chains were TCR-sequenced in over 200 tumor regions, approximately 64 matched nontumor lung samples and 56 PBMC samples. Study-level results and caveats: Comparisons of baseline and follow-up blood repertoires included only around 15 patients. Ubiquitous expanded tumor TCRs showed up in blood more often at tumor resection than at routine follow-up. Confirming at a functional level the hypothesis that regional TCRs recognize regional mutations was considered to require additional single-cell paired TCR alpha and beta sequencing.

The sample's time point label, decoded: blood at routine non-recurrence follow-up after resection. Whole RNA extracted from tumor and nontumor lung tissue, or from cryopreserved PBMC samples, was used for TCR sequencing without cell sorting. Patients were selected for TCR sequencing only if sufficient RNA was available from at least two tumor regions. Libraries were made using 5' RACE. Data came from a NextSeq 500. To allow correction of PCR and sequencing errors, the TCR library protocol tagged every TCR cDNA molecule with a unique molecular identifier. For the original study's pipeline: TCR identification, UMI-based error correction and CDR3 extraction were all carried out with Decombinator tools. Expanded TCRs were defined as those above a frequency of 2 per 1,000, corresponding to the top 1% of the tumor frequency distribution. Renyi diversity was computed with the R vegan package after each repertoire had been subsampled 100 times to 5,000 TCRs. CDR3 similarity networks were constructed using string-kernel similarity of amino acid triplets, with links drawn between CDR3s whose pairwise similarity was above 0.82. The public reads were reanalyzed by TCRdb: fastp trimming at Q25, MiXCR alignment, in-frame beta chains only. For every CDR3 protein sequence, its rows merge into one entry that carries the most common genes and DNA. V and J calls and clone size were set by TCRdb, not the authors. Here the sample has 25,000 or so distinct CDR3 sequences; 4.5% to 7.5% occur a single time. Clones ranked in the top ten supply 22% of the sample.

The CDR3, from cysteine to phenylalanine, totals 14 residues. The read is trimmed to its CDR3 DNA, 42 bases read in frame from base 1. V and J lose 2 bases and 2 bases, and a span of 10 bases separates them. Based on the germline V gene, the CDR1 and CDR2 sequences are SGHRS and YFSETQ. The sequences come from PBMCs, collected at follow-up. Recombination joined TRBV5-1 with TRBJ2-5; perhaps TRBD1 is the D gene, with 5 bases matching. The clonotype was recovered from a male donor with early-stage non-small cell lung cancer. The CDR3 in this case is CASSLPGPQETQYF. The base sequence is TGCGCCAGCAGCTTACCAGGGCCGCAAGAGACCCAGTACTTC. With the rest looked up from the reference TRBV5-1 and TRBJ2-5 genes rather than sequenced, the full variable domain is KAGVTQTPRYLIKTRGQQVTLSCSPISGHRSVSWYQQTPGQGLQFLFEYFSETQRNKGNFPGRFSGRQFSNSRSEMNVSTLELGDSALYLCASSLPGPQETQYFGPGTRLLVL.